One and the same sample provided the 29 T cell receptor beta chains below, sequenced in a study of T cells in Graves' hyperthyroidism and ophthalmopathy. RNA transcripts provided the source from which TCR beta CDR3 regions were amplified. The HTBI primer set was used in a first-round RT-PCR of the TCR CDR3. TCRdb processed the multiplex PCR reads anew with MiXCR; each CDR3 protein has one entry. The data contain approximately 400,000 distinct CDR3 sequences, around 20% of them seen just once; the ten biggest clones take up 35% to 45%. Sequencing input: blood. The source is a man aged 18 to 29 with Graves' ophthalmopathy.

This clonotype was counted between two and nine times. V and J are TRBV12-3 or TRBV12-4 and TRBJ1-2; D is undetermined. V shed 5 bases and J shed 0 bases, with 4 bases lying between them. The CDR3 runs to 12 residues. The CDR3, as DNA: TGTGCCAGCAGTCCCCCTAACTATGGCTACACCTTC. It encodes CASSPPNYGYTF.

The chain couples TRBV11-2 to TRBJ1-1, with 10 positions matching TRBD1. CDR3 size: 16 residues. Germline V lookup: CDR1 SGHAT, CDR2 FQNNGV. V shed 5 bases and J 6 bases; nucleotides not matched to a gene: 12. CDR3 coding DNA: TGTGCCAGCAGCCCGACAGGGGGCAGAGCCAACGCTGAAGCTTTCTTT. Translation: CASSPTGGRANAEAFF.

This clonotype has a handful of counts. The chain links TRBV7-6 to TRBJ1-2, with D uncertain. The germline V gene has CDR1 SGHVS and CDR2 FNYEAQ. Trimming pared 4 bases from V and 8 bases from J, leaving 14 bases between. CDR3 length equals 13 residues. CDR3 residues: CASSSGLSGGYTF. The CDR3 coding sequence is TGTGCCAGCAGCTCCGGCCTATCGGGCGGCTACACCTTC.

The genes are TRBV24-1 and TRBJ1-2; TRBD1 matches 7 bases. CDR1 KGHDR and CDR2 SFDVKD come from the germline V gene. V gave up 5 bases and J gave up 2 bases; unmatched junction bases: 7. The CDR3 is 15 residues long. Here the CDR3 reads CATSGLEGANYGYTF. The CDR3 DNA reads as TGTGCCACCAGTGGATTGGAGGGGGCGAACTATGGCTACACCTTC.

This clonotype was observed at least ten times. This chain's CDR3 is CSVGQGGGTDTQYF. The CDR3 nucleotides read TGCAGCGTTGGACAGGGTGGCGGCACAGATACGCAGTATTTT. The chain is built from TRBV29-1 and TRBJ2-3; 7 nucleotides line up with TRBD1. This CDR3 is 14 amino acids long. V gave up 4 bases and J gave up 1 base; unmatched junction bases: 5. CDR1 is SQVTM, CDR2 ANQGSEA, per germline.

The rearrangement links TRBV4-1 to TRBJ2-3, with D perhaps TRBD2 (5 bases). V lost 0 bases to trimming and J lost 4 bases, with 23 bases between them. In germline, CDR1 is MGHRA, CDR2 YSYEKL. The length of the CDR3 is 19 residues. The CDR3, as DNA: TGCGCCAGCAGCCAAGATTCACGGGATTGGTTGGGGAAACCAGATACGCAGTATTTT. Translating gives CASSQDSRDWLGKPDTQYF.

This clonotype has at least ten counts. The chain combines TRBV3-1 with TRBJ1-2; D ambiguous. Deletions cut 4 bases from V and 8 bases from J, with 26 bases between. From germline, CDR1 is LGHDT and CDR2 YNNKEL (reference sequence). The CDR3 runs 17 residues. DNA of the CDR3: TGTGCCAGCAGCCGAACGACCTGGGCCAACCAAGATCGGGGCTACACCTTC. It translates to CASSRTTWANQDRGYTF.

This clonotype appeared many times. As DNA, the CDR3 is TGTGCCAGCTCACCTACAGGGGCGGGGTATGGCTACACCTTC. It translates to CASSPTGAGYGYTF. The genes are TRBV18 and TRBJ1-2; 7 bases agree with TRBD1. The germline V gene has CDR1 KGHSH and CDR2 LQKENI. V lost 3 bases and J lost 5; bases outside the gene matches: 6. The CDR3 is 14 residues long.

Comment on this clonotype: Compared with germline, one end of the junction differs, possibly owing to a read error. CDR3 nucleotides: TGTACCAGCAGTTTAGGGGGAAACTATGGCTACACCTTC. Residues: CTSSLGGNYGYTF. The J gene is TRBJ1-2, the V gene TRBV6-2 or TRBV6-3, with D perhaps matching TRBD1 (6 bases). The CDR3 runs 13 residues. The germline CDR1 and CDR2 sequences are MNHEY and SVGEGT.

This clonotype was seen repeatedly, ten times or more. The J gene is TRBJ2-7, the V gene TRBV7-2; D possibly uses TRBD1 or TRBD2 (5 bases each). Looked up from germline, CDR1 is SGHTA and CDR2 is FQGNSA. The CDR3 has 15 residues. The V gene lost 7 bases and the J gene lost 6 bases, with 22 bases spanning the gap. The CDR3 bases are TGTGCCAGCAAGCTTCATTCAGGGACCTCACGCGAGCAGTACTTC. Amino acids: CASKLHSGTSREQYF.

This clonotype was seen repeatedly, ten times or more. This chain joins TRBV6-1 and TRBJ2-7; TRBD1 agrees at 8 bases. V shed 6 bases, J shed 4 bases, and the junction held 8 bases outside the gene matches. The length of the CDR3 is 14 residues. Germline lookup yields CDR1 MNHNS and CDR2 SASEGT. CDR3 residues: CASRIGQGGYEQYF. CDR3 in DNA: TGTGCCAGCAGAATTGGACAGGGTGGGTACGAGCAGTACTTC.

The chain carries TRBV7-9 and TRBJ2-7; 8 nucleotides match TRBD2. Germline V gene data show CDR1 as SEHNR and CDR2 as FQNEAQ (reference sequence). This CDR3 contains 19 residues. The ends lost 6 bases at V and 3 bases at J; junction bases unmatched: 22. The CDR3 DNA sequence: TGTGCCAGCAGTTATTCTGCCGGGGGGGTGTGGCAGTCCGACTACGAGCAGTACTTC. Its translation is CASSYSAGGVWQSDYEQYF.

This clonotype was recorded many times. The chain joins TRBV12-3 or TRBV12-4 to TRBJ1-3, with D perhaps TRBD1 (5 bases). The V and J ends lost 5 bases and 2 bases respectively, with 16 bases between them. The CDR3 is 16 residues long. In DNA, the CDR3 is TGTGCCAGCAGTCTACCCGGGGGAGGAACTGGAAACACCATATATTTT. Translating it yields CASSLPGGGTGNTIYF.

V and J are TRBV6-1 and TRBJ2-1; 10 bases fit TRBD1. The CDR3 length is 15 residues. The V segment lost 6 bases and the J segment 7 bases; nucleotides outside the gene matches: 9. Germline V gene data show CDR1 as MNHNS and CDR2 as SASEGT. Here the CDR3 DNA reads TGTGCCAGCAGGGGAGACAGGGGGCAAGGAAATGAGCAGTTCTTC. This codes for CASRGDRGQGNEQFF.

This clonotype was counted ten times or more. The gene calls are TRBV6-1 and TRBJ1-1, with 7 bases fitting TRBD1. With V trimmed by 6 bases and J by 1 base, 5 bases remained unmatched. The CDR3 is 14 residues long. Looked up from germline, CDR1 is MNHNS and CDR2 is SASEGT. The DNA of the CDR3 is TGTGCCAGCAGATCCGGGACAGAGAACACTGAAGCTTTCTTT. This translates into CASRSGTENTEAFF.

This clonotype was counted a few times. V is TRBV3-1 and J is TRBJ2-1, with 12 nucleotides matching TRBD2. V gave up 1 base and J gave up 6 bases; unmatched junction bases: 7. The CDR3 runs to 17 residues. Germline V gene sequence: CDR1 LGHDT, CDR2 YNNKEL (reference sequence). The CDR3 coding sequence is TGTGCCAGCAGCCAAGGGCTAGCGGGGGGGGGTGGCAATGAGCAGTTCTTC. This translates into CASSQGLAGGGGNEQFF.

V is TRBV2 and J is TRBJ2-1; 7 positions match TRBD2. The V gene end was trimmed by 8 bases and the J gene end by 3 bases; junction bases not matched to a gene: 13. The CDR3 loop spans 16 amino acids. Germline CDR1 is SNHLY and CDR2 is FYNNEI. As DNA, the CDR3 is TGTGCCAGCCTCCACCAGCGGGATTGGTACTACAATGAGCAGTTCTTC. It yields the protein CASLHQRDWYYNEQFF.

This clonotype was counted ten times or more. At one end, the junction sequence differs from germline, possibly due to a read error. The chain uses TRBV5-1 and TRBJ2-7; no reliable D call. CDR3 length: 12 residues. Germline CDR1 is SGHRS and CDR2 is YFSETQ. The CDR3 DNA reads TGTGCCAGCAGCTTAGTTGGCTACGAGCAGTACTTC. This encodes CASSLVGYEQYF. Full variable domain (remainder filled in from reference TRBV5-1 and TRBJ2-7): KAGVTQTPRYLIKTRGQQVTLSCSPISGHRSVSWYQQTPGQGLQFLFEYFSETQRNKGNFPGRFSGRQFSNSRSEMNVSTLELGDSALYLCASSLVGYEQYFGPGTRLTVT.

Many counts were recorded for this clonotype. The chain is built from TRBV29-1 and TRBJ1-1; the D gene is possibly TRBD1 (6 bases). Trimming left V 7 bases short and J 3 bases short, with 9 bases between. Per the germline V gene, CDR1 is SQVTM and CDR2 is ANQGSEA. The CDR3 runs 11 residues. The CDR3: CSGEGDTEAFF. The CDR3 coding sequence is TGCAGCGGGGAGGGGGACACTGAAGCTTTCTTT.

This clonotype was observed many times. The rearrangement joins TRBV5-1 to TRBJ1-1; a possible D gene is TRBD1 (5 bases). There are 13 residues in the CDR3. Trimming took 5 bases from V and 7 from J, leaving 15 bases between them. Germline V lookup: CDR1 SGHRS, CDR2 YFSETQ. The CDR3 coding sequence is TGCGCCAGCAGAACCGGGACGGGAGGTGAAGCTTTCTTT. Amino acid sequence: CASRTGTGGEAFF.

In regard to this clonotype: The junction does not match germline at one end; this may be a read error. The chain uses TRBV4-1 and TRBJ2-7; TRBD1 matches at 9 bases. The CDR3 length is 17 residues. Germline V lookup: CDR1 MGHRA, CDR2 YSYEKL. CDR3 loop: CASGHSRKGQGYYEQYF. The CDR3 region has the DNA TGCGCCAGCGGCCACTCTAGGAAGGGACAGGGTTACTACGAGCAGTACTTC.

This clonotype was found a few times. This CDR3 reads CASSMAANQPQHF. The CDR3 DNA sequence: TGTGCCAGTAGTATGGCTGCTAATCAGCCCCAGCATTTT. The chain has TRBV19 and TRBJ1-5; no reliable D call. Germline V gene lookup returns CDR1 LNHDA and CDR2 SQIVND (reference sequence). CDR3 size: 13 residues. The V end was cut by 3 bases, the J end by 4 bases, with 7 bases between.

This sequence joins TRBV30 and TRBJ2-7; a possible D gene is TRBD1 (6 bases). Trimming stripped 1 base from V and 7 bases from J, with 11 bases between. CDR1 GTSNPN and CDR2 SVGIG come from the germline V gene (reference sequence). The CDR3 spans 12 residues. The DNA of the CDR3 is TGTGCCTGGAGTGCCGGGACAAGAGAGCAGTACTTC. Amino acid sequence: CAWSAGTREQYF.

This clonotype was found a few times. The DNA for the CDR3 is TGCGCCAGCAGCTTCGAGGGACTAGCGGGGGGGCTTTGGTACAATGAGCAGTTCTTC. Encoded protein: CASSFEGLAGGLWYNEQFF. The V gene is TRBV5-1, the J gene TRBJ2-1, with 16 bases that match TRBD2. The CDR3 spans 19 residues. Trimming took 2 bases from V and 4 from J; bases not matched to a gene: 9. The germline V gene encodes CDR1 SGHRS and CDR2 YFSETQ.

This chain connects TRBV5-1 to TRBJ1-4; D gene ambiguous. The CDR3 covers 12 residues. V dropped 5 bases and J dropped 0 bases, with 2 bases sitting between them. Per the germline V gene, CDR1 is SGHRS and CDR2 is YFSETQ. The CDR3 DNA reads as TGCGCCAGCAGAGCAACTAATGAAAAACTGTTTTTT. Protein sequence: CASRATNEKLFF.

Comments on this clonotype: A much larger clone differs from this one at a single base, so this may be a read error. The chain joins TRBV7-3 to TRBJ2-1, with D hard to call. Germline CDR1 is SGHTA and CDR2 is FQGTGA. The CDR3 consists of 12 residues. The CDR3 protein is CASSLNSNEHFF. The CDR3 DNA follows: TGTGCCAGCAGCTTAAACTCCAATGAGCATTTCTTC.

V and J are TRBV6-5 and TRBJ1-2, with TRBD1 identical over 8 bases. Germline trimming cut 0 bases from V and 4 bases from J; bases unmatched to any gene: 7. Germline CDR1 is MNHEY and CDR2 is SVGAGI. The CDR3 covers 16 residues. In nucleotides, the CDR3 is TGTGCCAGCAGTTACTCGCGACAGGGGTTAGGCTATGGCTACACCTTC. Protein sequence: CASSYSRQGLGYGYTF.

This clonotype was observed at least ten times. V and J are TRBV27 and TRBJ1-1; TRBD1 aligns across 8 bases. This CDR3 comprises 13 residues. Germline values: CDR1 MNHEY, CDR2 SMNVEV (reference sequence). The J segment lost 4 bases and the V segment lost 6 bases, leaving 4 bases of the junction unmatched. The DNA of the CDR3 is TGTGCCAGCAGATCAACAGGGGGCACTGAAGCTTTCTTT. Translation: CASRSTGGTEAFF.

In this sample, this clonotype turned up a few times. The V call is TRBV2, the J call TRBJ1-2, with 7 bases identical to TRBD1. The CDR3 sequence is 14 residues long. Germline V gives CDR1 SNHLY, CDR2 FYNNEI. The junction had 10 bases not matched to a gene; V was cut back by 7 bases and J by 5 bases. The chain's CDR3 is CASNSAGGGYGYTF. CDR3 sequence (DNA): TGTGCCAGCAACTCGGCAGGGGGAGGGTATGGCTACACCTTC.